This T cell receptor beta chain was captured by sequencing in a study of HIV-infected patients and healthy controls (dated 2014 in TCRdb). Receptor libraries were prepared by 5' RACE. This sample was sequenced with an Illumina MiSeq. Starting from the raw public reads, TCRdb applied fastp trimming at Q25, assembled clones with MiXCR and retained in-frame beta chains. Rows merge per CDR3 protein into single entries with the most common DNA and genes. This sample is represented by more than 60,000 distinct CDR3 sequences; roughly a fifth of them were singletons. The ten largest clones add up to approximately 1.5% of the sample. Its CDR3 holds 14 amino acids, cysteine through phenylalanine. The read is trimmed to its CDR3 DNA, 42 bases read in frame from base 1. The germline V gene (reference sequence) provides CDR1 LNHDA and CDR2 SQIVND. Ends trimmed: V by 4 bases, J by 8 bases; bases unmatched to a gene: 2.

This clonotype was seen a few times. It has no known antigen specificity. The record has no base qualities; no much larger clone is one base away. Sequencing used CD4+ T cells from blood. The receptor was derived from a human donor in good health. The chain uses TRBV19 and TRBJ1-6, with 10 bases in between that match TRBD1. The CDR3 corresponds to CASSKTGGDSPLHF. The sequenced DNA: TGTGCCAGTAGTAAGACAGGGGGCGATTCACCCCTCCACTTT.